Each of the 25 T cell receptor beta chains below was sequenced from the same sample in a study of blood T cell repertoires in COVID-19. Produced via immunoSEQ multiplex PCR; TCRdb's table is partial and in-frame only. The table records roughly 200,000 clones, 75% to 85% of them present only once. Sequencing was done on a sample of peripheral blood. The receptors here all came from a woman between 40 and 55 years old with COVID-19, enrolled during active disease.

The rearrangement uses TRBV12-3 or TRBV12-4 and TRBJ1-1; tentative D call: TRBD1 (5 bases). This CDR3 region has 13 residues. The germline V and J ends were trimmed by 3 bases and 5 bases, with 10 bases remaining between them. The CDR3 region has the DNA TGTGCCAGCAGTTTTAACAGGTTGACTGAAGCTTTCTTT. It specifies CASSFNRLTEAFF.

This chain links TRBV5-4 with TRBJ2-7; 10 positions match TRBD2. With V trimmed by 4 bases and J by 2 bases, 3 bases remained unmatched. This CDR3 is built from 14 residues. Germline V gene data show CDR1 as SGHNT and CDR2 as YYREEE (reference sequence). CDR3 coding DNA: TGTGCCAGCAGCGAAAGCGGGGGGGCCTACGAGCAGTACTTC. It is translated as CASSESGGAYEQYF.

This chain links TRBV6-5 with TRBJ1-4, with TRBD1 matching 9 bases. CDR1 is MNHEY, CDR2 SVGAGI, per germline. This CDR3 has 16 residues. V shed 4 bases and J 6 bases; nucleotides not matched to a gene: 9. The CDR3 region is CASSFQVGQGDEKLFF. The CDR3 DNA reads TGTGCCAGCAGTTTCCAGGTGGGACAGGGAGATGAAAAACTGTTTTTT.

This chain links TRBV3-1 (or the pseudogene TRBV3-2) with TRBJ2-7, with 9 bases that match TRBD1. CDR1 LGHDT and CDR2 YNNKEL come from the germline V gene (reference sequence). This CDR3 contains 17 residues. V dropped 5 bases and J dropped 2; count of bases not matched to a gene: 13. As DNA, the CDR3 is TGTGCCAGCAGCGTGGGATTGGGGACAGGGATTGCCTACGAGCAGTACTTC. Protein: CASSVGLGTGIAYEQYF.

This chain links TRBV6-5 with TRBJ2-2, with TRBD1 matching 7 bases. CDR3 length: 15 residues. Trimming at V came to 8 bases and at J to 1 base, leaving 7 bases not matched to a gene. Germline lookup yields CDR1 MNHEY and CDR2 SVGAGI. CDR3 DNA sequence: TGTGCCAGCCACGGACAGGCCGTGAACACCGGGGAGCTGTTTTTT. As protein: CASHGQAVNTGELFF.

The chain uses TRBV7-9 and TRBJ2-2; no clear D. V was trimmed by 2 bases and J by 7 bases, leaving 11 bases between them. The CDR3 is made up of 14 amino acids. Germline loops: CDR1 SEHNR, CDR2 FQNEAQ (reference sequence). The CDR3 DNA follows: TGTGCCAGCAGCTTATGGTATAGAAACGGGGAGCTGTTTTTT. Translation: CASSLWYRNGELFF.

The chain uses TRBV5-1 and TRBJ2-7, with 7 bases that match TRBD1. Germline V CDR1 and CDR2: SGHRS, YFSETQ. CDR3 size: 15 residues. Unmatched junction bases numbered 7, after V lost 2 bases and J lost 2 bases. The CDR3 region is CASSLWSQGAYEQYF. DNA of the CDR3: TGCGCCAGCAGCTTATGGTCCCAGGGGGCCTACGAGCAGTACTTC.

The chain recombines TRBV7-9 with TRBJ1-1; D ambiguous. Trimming stripped 6 bases from V and 7 bases from J, with 9 bases between. Germline CDR1 reads SEHNR; CDR2 reads FQNEAQ (reference sequence). The CDR3 has 11 amino acids. The CDR3 DNA is TGTGCCAGCAGTGACTGGAATGAAGCTTTCTTT. As protein: CASSDWNEAFF.

The gene calls are TRBV7-8 and TRBJ1-3, with D possibly being TRBD1 (5 bases). The CDR3 runs 14 residues. Germline CDR1 and CDR2: SGHVS and FQNEAQ. The V gene lost 5 bases and the J gene lost 0 bases, with 8 bases spanning the gap. DNA of the CDR3: TGTGCCAGCAGCCAGACAGTCTCTGGAAACACCATATATTTT. This sequence encodes CASSQTVSGNTIYF.

V gene TRBV7-3 combines with J gene TRBJ1-1; tentative D call: TRBD1 (5 bases). From germline, CDR1 is SGHTA and CDR2 FQGTGA. This CDR3 is built from 14 residues. V lost 0 bases and J lost 2, with 7 bases in between. The CDR3 sequence is CASSLTGENTEAFF. In nucleotides, the CDR3 is TGTGCCAGCAGCTTAACAGGGGAAAACACTGAAGCTTTCTTT.

CDR3 region: CASSGGTGGETQYF. DNA of the CDR3: TGCGCCAGCAGCGGCGGAACAGGGGGAGAGACCCAGTACTTC. The J gene is TRBJ2-5, the V gene TRBV5-1; 8 nucleotides line up with TRBD1. J lost 4 bases, V lost 4 bases, and 6 bases had no gene match. Germline assignment: CDR1 SGHRS and CDR2 YFSETQ. This CDR3 has 14 residues.

The rearrangement links TRBV6-2 or TRBV6-3 to TRBJ2-7, with a possible D match to TRBD1 (5 bases). The CDR3 length is 13 residues. Germline V gives CDR1 MNHEY, CDR2 SVGEGT. The V end lost 5 bases, the J end lost 3 bases, and 11 bases lay between the germline ends. This chain's CDR3 is CASSPDSGYEQYF. CDR3 nucleotide sequence: TGTGCCAGCAGTCCCGACAGTGGCTACGAGCAGTACTTC.

The chain joins TRBV7-9 to TRBJ1-5; D is unclear. Germline V gene data show CDR1 as SEHNR and CDR2 as FQNEAQ (reference sequence). The CDR3 runs 14 residues. Trimming pared 1 base from V and 5 bases from J, leaving 9 bases between. The CDR3, as DNA: TGTGCCAGCAGCTTAGGAGCGGGTTATCAGCCCCAGCATTTT. As protein: CASSLGAGYQPQHF.

The rearrangement uses TRBV30 and TRBJ2-7, with 12 bases identical to TRBD1. Germline trimming cut 5 bases from V and 2 bases from J; bases unmatched to any gene: 13. This CDR3 contains 17 residues. Germline V gene sequence: CDR1 GTSNPN, CDR2 SVGIG (reference sequence). As DNA, the CDR3 is TGTGCCTGGGGGGGACAGGGGGCGAGTTTAAATGCCTACGAGCAGTACTTC. Amino acids: CAWGGQGASLNAYEQYF.

This chain joins TRBV9 and TRBJ1-3; unclear D gene. The V gene's germline CDR1 is SGDLS and CDR2 YYNGEE. Between the trimmed V and J ends, which lost 3 bases and 0 bases, there was a span of 19 bases. The CDR3 consists of 18 residues. CDR3 sequence: CASSAAEGGGLSGNTIYF. CDR3 DNA sequence: TGTGCCAGCAGCGCCGCGGAGGGAGGCGGCCTCTCTGGAAACACCATATATTTT.

The J gene is TRBJ1-5, the V gene TRBV5-1, with D possibly being TRBD1 (6 bases). V was cut by 5 bases and J by 8 bases, with 14 bases left in between. The germline V gene encodes CDR1 SGHRS and CDR2 YFSETQ. This CDR3 is 13 amino acids long. This CDR3 is CASRVDSIEPQHF. CDR3 coding DNA: TGCGCCAGCAGGGTGGACAGTATCGAGCCCCAGCATTTT.

The chain employs TRBV5-4 and TRBJ1-5, with 8 bases aligning to TRBD1. Losses at the gene ends were 3 bases for V and 4 bases for J; bases not matched to a gene: 15. From germline, CDR1 is SGHNT and CDR2 YYREEE (reference sequence). This CDR3 contains 18 residues. The chain's CDR3 is CASSWEDRETGGNQPQHF. CDR3 nucleotide sequence: TGTGCCAGCAGCTGGGAGGACAGGGAAACCGGGGGGAATCAGCCCCAGCATTTT.

This clone was observed a handful of times. This rearrangement joins TRBV19 to TRBJ2-2, with 11 bases matching TRBD1. J was trimmed by 7 bases and V by 3 bases; bases with no gene match: 4. CDR3 length: 15 residues. Germline assignment: CDR1 LNHDA and CDR2 SQIVND (reference sequence). The CDR3 nucleotides are TGTGCCAGTAGTATCGGACAGGGGGCGGACGGGGAGCTGTTTTTT. Translated, it gives CASSIGQGADGELFF. The whole variable domain, remainder taken from reference TRBV19 and TRBJ2-2, is DGGITQSPKYLFRKEGQNVTLSCEQNLNHDAMYWYRQDPGQGLRLIYYSQIVNDFQKGDIAEGYSVSREKKESFPLTVTSAQKNPTAFYLCASSIGQGADGELFFGEGSRLTVL.

This sequence joins TRBV6-5 and TRBJ2-7; D call uncertain. In germline, CDR1 is MNHEY, CDR2 SVGAGI. This CDR3 comprises 12 residues. V lost 6 bases, J lost 4 bases, and 10 bases lay in between. Here the CDR3 DNA reads TGTGCCAGCAGCCAGGTTGGGTACGAGCAGTACTTC. Amino acids: CASSQVGYEQYF.

V gene TRBV6-5 combines with J gene TRBJ2-7; 12 bases are shared with TRBD2. Germline CDR1 reads MNHEY; CDR2 reads SVGAGI. The CDR3 contains 14 residues. V shed 5 bases, J shed 3 bases, and the junction held 2 bases outside the gene matches. CDR3 sequence: CASSKGLAGYEQYF. The CDR3 DNA reads TGTGCCAGCAGTAAGGGACTAGCGGGCTACGAGCAGTACTTC.

V is TRBV11-2 and J is TRBJ2-5; the match to TRBD2 covers 7 bases. The germline V gene encodes CDR1 SGHAT and CDR2 FQNNGV. This CDR3 is built from 15 residues. V trimming: 0 bases; J trimming: 2 bases; junction bases outside the gene matches: 3. For the CDR3, the DNA is TGTGCCAGCAGCTTAGACGGGGGGATACAAGAGACCCAGTACTTC. Translation: CASSLDGGIQETQYF.

The rearrangement uses TRBV11-2 and TRBJ1-5; a possible D gene is TRBD1 (6 bases). Germline CDR1 is SGHAT and CDR2 is FQNNGV. The V end lost 5 bases, the J end lost 0 bases, and 11 bases lay between the germline ends. The CDR3 has 15 residues. This chain's CDR3 is CASSLGQDSNQPQHF. CDR3 DNA: TGTGCCAGCAGCCTGGGACAAGATAGCAATCAGCCCCAGCATTTT.

As regards this clone: The sample carries other DNA sequences with the same CDR3. The V call is TRBV18, the J call TRBJ2-7; 10 bases align to TRBD1. V dropped 0 bases and J dropped 0; count of bases not matched to a gene: 2. Germline V gives CDR1 KGHSH, CDR2 LQKENI. The CDR3 spans 16 residues. CDR3 DNA: TGTGCCAGCTCACCACCGGGACAGGGGAGCTCCTACGAGCAGTACTTC. Protein product: CASSPPGQGSSYEQYF.

The V gene is TRBV3-1 (or the pseudogene TRBV3-2), the J gene TRBJ2-2, with TRBD2 identical over 11 bases. The ends lost 0 bases at V and 1 base at J; junction bases unmatched: 4. This CDR3 comprises 18 residues. Looked up from germline, CDR1 is LGHDT and CDR2 is YNNKEL (reference sequence). CDR3 in amino acids: CASSQESLAGGNTGELFF. For the CDR3, the DNA is TGTGCCAGCAGCCAAGAAAGCCTAGCGGGGGGGAACACCGGGGAGCTGTTTTTT.

The rearrangement links TRBV6-2 or TRBV6-3 to TRBJ2-7; D is perhaps TRBD1 (6 bases). This CDR3 spans 15 amino acids. In germline, CDR1 is MNHEY, CDR2 SVGEGT. V lost 5 bases and J 1 base, leaving 15 bases between the germline ends. The CDR3 region is CASSLQGSWSYEQYF. The CDR3 nucleotides are TGTGCCAGCAGTCTACAGGGCAGTTGGTCCTACGAGCAGTACTTC.